This entry features one TCR beta chain sequence. Its target is unknown. Here immunoSEQ multiplex PCR was the method, and the copy in TCRdb shows in-frame clones only, minus some. The sample carries some 98,000 clones, roughly 84% recorded once. This sample was included in a study of cytomegalovirus exposure and HLA in healthy donors. About the research overall: In a later analysis, the approximately 110 validation repertoires were reported to have used the same platform as the roughly 730 first-cohort repertoires. Study results and limitations: A subsequent analysis found that TCR clusters from the first cohort also tended to co-occur in the 120 validation repertoires, with about 94% of cluster scores above 0. A few chains linked to CMV were shown in vitro to be specific for CMV antigens.

Trimming took 5 bases from V and 6 from J, leaving 18 bases between them. The CDR3 runs to 15 residues. Germline V gene sequence: CDR1 SGHTA, CDR2 FQGTGA. The chain has TRBV7-3 and TRBJ2-3; possible D gene TRBD1, 5 bases. This sequence was found in a man aged 18 to 35 in good health and CMV-seropositive. Sequencing was carried out using PBMCs. The CDR3 region is CASSPTGQGGDTQYF. CDR3 DNA: TGTGCCAGCAGCCCGACGGGCCAGGGTGGGGATACGCAGTATTTT.